One sample yielded the 30 T cell receptor beta chains listed below, sequenced in a study of response to subunit inactivated influenza vaccine. TCRdb independently ran MiXCR on the RT-PCR reads; one entry per CDR3 protein. The sample holds more than 150,000 distinct CDR3 sequences, about 10% seen once. Sequenced here: CD8+ T cells sorted from PBMCs, sampled roughly 24 months after vaccination. The source is a man between 50 and 69 years old who received an inactivated influenza vaccine.

This clonotype was detected ten times or more. The V and J genes are TRBV12-3 or TRBV12-4 and TRBJ1-5, with D unclear. With 3 bases removed from V and 3 bases from J, the gap between germline ends came to 6 bases. This CDR3 spans 13 amino acids. The CDR3 sequence: CASSFEDNQPQHF. CDR3 coding DNA: TGTGCCAGCAGTTTTGAAGACAATCAGCCCCAGCATTTT.

This clonotype was detected ten times or more. The V call is TRBV30, the J call TRBJ2-7, with D perhaps TRBD1 (5 bases). The germline V gene has CDR1 GTSNPN and CDR2 SVGIG (reference sequence). V was pared by 0 bases and J by 3 bases, with 9 bases between. The CDR3 consists of 13 residues. The CDR3 region is CAWSVDSNYEQYF. In nucleotides, the CDR3 is TGTGCCTGGAGTGTTGACAGTAACTACGAGCAGTACTTC.

In its sample, this clonotype was seen a few times. The V gene is TRBV4-3, the J gene TRBJ2-2, with D unclear. Trimming took off 0 bases at V and 3 bases at J, with 17 bases between the two ends. CDR1 and CDR2 (germline): LGHNA, YSLEER. The length of the CDR3 is 18 residues. Written as DNA, the CDR3 is TGCGCCAGCAGCCAAGAAGTAATGAGGTCATTCCACACCGGGGAGCTGTTTTTT. Encoded protein: CASSQEVMRSFHTGELFF.

This clonotype was seen many times. The rearrangement uses TRBV5-6 and TRBJ2-1; 9 bases match TRBD1. The trim removed 4 bases at V and 6 bases at J, leaving 2 bases unmatched. The CDR3 has 13 amino acids. Looked up from germline, CDR1 is SGHDT and CDR2 is YYEEEE. CDR3 sequence (DNA): TGTGCCAGCAGCGGGACAGGGTCCAATGAGCAGTTCTTC. Translated: CASSGTGSNEQFF.

This clonotype was seen only a few times. The chain couples TRBV9 to TRBJ2-1; no firm D call. Germline V gene sequence: CDR1 SGDLS, CDR2 YYNGEE. This CDR3 comprises 13 residues. V lost 3 bases and J 6 bases, leaving 10 bases between the germline ends. The CDR3 DNA reads TGTGCCAGCAGCGGTACGGTGCCCAATGAGCAGTTCTTC. Translating it yields CASSGTVPNEQFF.

This clonotype was observed a handful of times. This sequence joins TRBV27 and TRBJ2-7; 8 bases line up with TRBD1. The CDR3 sequence is 14 residues long. The V segment lost 3 bases and the J segment 3 bases; nucleotides outside the gene matches: 4. Germline V gene sequence: CDR1 MNHEY, CDR2 SMNVEV (reference sequence). The CDR3 is CASSFGQGFYEQYF. The CDR3 region has the DNA TGTGCCAGCAGTTTCGGACAGGGCTTCTACGAGCAGTACTTC.

The gene calls are TRBV29-1 and TRBJ2-3; D gene ambiguous. The CDR3 is 11 amino acids. V lost 4 bases, J lost 4 bases, and 6 bases lay in between. Germline V lookup: CDR1 SQVTM, CDR2 ANQGSEA. The CDR3: CSVGLSDTQYF. CDR3 nucleotide sequence: TGCAGCGTTGGTCTATCAGATACGCAGTATTTT.

CDR3 residues: CASSLGYYEQYF. DNA for the CDR3: TGTGCCAGCAGCTTGGGGTACTACGAGCAGTACTTC. The chain joins TRBV5-6 to TRBJ2-7; D call uncertain. V lost 0 bases and J 3 bases, leaving 4 bases between the germline ends. The CDR3 covers 12 residues. Germline V lookup: CDR1 SGHDT, CDR2 YYEEEE.

The chain has TRBV12-3 or TRBV12-4 and TRBJ1-5; D gene unclear. This CDR3 is 16 amino acids long. Trimming cost V 2 bases and J 0 bases, with 11 bases left between them. Here the CDR3 DNA reads TGTGCCAGCAGTTTATCTGGGGTGTATAGCAATCAGCCCCAGCATTTT. This encodes CASSLSGVYSNQPQHF.

The V call is TRBV11-1, the J call TRBJ1-1; D possibly corresponds to TRBD1 (6 bases). CDR3 size: 20 residues. Trimming took 0 bases from V and 0 from J, leaving 23 bases between them. CDR1 and CDR2 from the germline V gene are SGHAT and FQDESV (reference sequence). CDR3 loop: CASSLARFGRGVGMNTEAFF. DNA of the CDR3: TGTGCCAGCAGCTTAGCACGATTTGGCAGGGGAGTAGGAATGAACACTGAAGCTTTCTTT.

This clonotype was detected a few times. The CDR3 spells CASSLVSRQGARNEQFF. CDR3 DNA: TGTGCCAGCAGCTTAGTATCGAGGCAGGGGGCGCGGAATGAGCAGTTCTTC. The chain employs TRBV7-9 and TRBJ2-1; 8 bases agree with TRBD1. The CDR3 sequence is 17 residues long. Trimming removed 1 base from V and 7 bases from J; junction bases left unmatched: 12. Looked up from germline, CDR1 is SEHNR and CDR2 is FQNEAQ (reference sequence).

This clonotype was picked up many times. In nucleotides, the CDR3 is TGTGCCAGCAGCTTGTCGGGTCATGAGCAGTTCTTC. Translated, it gives CASSLSGHEQFF. The chain joins TRBV5-6 to TRBJ2-1; D remains ambiguous. Trimming removed 1 base from V and 8 bases from J, with 7 bases in between. The CDR3 is 12 amino acids. The germline gives CDR1 SGHDT, CDR2 YYEEEE.

This clonotype was seen ten or more times. The chain recombines TRBV9 with TRBJ2-1, with D perhaps matching TRBD1 or TRBD2 (5 bases each). The length of the CDR3 is 15 residues. Germline CDR1 SGDLS, CDR2 YYNGEE. The V end was cut by 0 bases, the J end by 4 bases, with 11 bases between. CDR3 sequence: CASSVAGTQYNEQFF. CDR3 in DNA: TGTGCCAGCAGCGTAGCAGGGACCCAGTACAATGAGCAGTTCTTC.

This clonotype was observed at least ten times. The chain links TRBV29-1 to TRBJ2-2; 12 bases line up with TRBD2. Trimming removed 7 bases from V and 7 bases from J; junction bases left unmatched: 10. The CDR3 is 15 residues long. Germline V gives CDR1 SQVTM, CDR2 ANQGSEA. CDR3 sequence: CSAEGLAGRDGELFF. The CDR3 nucleotides are TGCAGCGCCGAGGGACTAGCGGGCAGGGACGGGGAGCTGTTTTTT.

The rearrangement links TRBV3-1 to TRBJ2-6; 9 nucleotides line up with TRBD1. V shed 5 bases, J shed 3 bases, and the junction held 11 bases outside the gene matches. The CDR3 length is 18 residues. Germline V gene lookup returns CDR1 LGHDT and CDR2 YNNKEL (reference sequence). The CDR3 sequence: CASSGEQGAAFGANVLTF. The DNA for the CDR3 is TGTGCCAGCAGCGGCGAACAGGGGGCGGCTTTTGGGGCCAACGTCCTGACTTTC.

The rearrangement links TRBV28 to TRBJ1-5; 7 bases are shared with TRBD1. The V segment lost 4 bases and the J segment 3 bases; nucleotides outside the gene matches: 6. Germline loops: CDR1 MDHEN, CDR2 SYDVKM. The length of the CDR3 is 15 residues. The CDR3 DNA follows: TGTGCCAGCAGTTCCGGACAGGTTCTCAATCAGCCCCAGCATTTT. It encodes CASSSGQVLNQPQHF.

This clonotype has just a few counts. CDR3 amino acids: CASGPGVGSTDTQYF. CDR3 in DNA: TGTGCCAGCGGCCCCGGGGTCGGGAGCACAGATACGCAGTATTTT. V usage is TRBV5-6 and J usage is TRBJ2-3; D is perhaps TRBD2 (5 bases). Trimming pared 7 bases from V and 0 bases from J, leaving 15 bases between. The germline V gene has CDR1 SGHDT and CDR2 YYEEEE. The CDR3 length is 15 residues.

The table lists this clonotype with a few counts. The rearrangement links TRBV6-1 to TRBJ1-5; D call uncertain. V was trimmed by 6 bases and J by 0 bases, leaving 9 bases between them. CDR3 length equals 14 residues. Germline lookup yields CDR1 MNHNS and CDR2 SASEGT. The CDR3 DNA reads as TGTGCCAGCAGAATGGGGAGTAGCAATCAGCCCCAGCATTTT. It is translated as CASRMGSSNQPQHF.

The rearrangement joins TRBV15 to TRBJ1-4, with D uncertain. Germline CDR1 reads LNHNV; CDR2 reads YYDKDF (reference sequence). This CDR3 region has 16 residues. The V gene lost 4 bases and the J gene lost 6 bases, with 18 bases spanning the gap. The chain's CDR3 is CATSNTPWEQYEKLFF. The CDR3 DNA reads TGTGCCACCAGCAACACTCCCTGGGAGCAATATGAAAAACTGTTTTTT.

This rearrangement joins TRBV5-6 to TRBJ2-7, with D unresolved. The CDR3 totals 13 residues. V lost 5 bases and J 1 base, leaving 10 bases between the germline ends. CDR1 and CDR2 from the germline V gene are SGHDT and YYEEEE. CDR3 protein: CASSTEPSYEQYF. Here the CDR3 DNA reads TGTGCCAGCAGTACGGAGCCTTCCTACGAGCAGTACTTC.

This clonotype appeared a few times. The rearrangement uses TRBV6-2 or TRBV6-3 and TRBJ2-1; TRBD2 is a possible D gene (6 bases). Germline CDR1 and CDR2: MNHEY and SVGEGT. This CDR3 comprises 15 residues. V was cut by 7 bases and J by 6 bases, with 19 bases left in between. As DNA, the CDR3 is TGTGCCAGCACCATAATCGGGGGAGCTGGCAATGAGCAGTTCTTC. Translating gives CASTIIGGAGNEQFF.

This rearrangement joins TRBV11-1 to TRBJ1-1; D is perhaps TRBD1 (6 bases). The CDR3 extends over 15 amino acids. The V gene lost 0 bases and the J gene lost 6 bases, with 14 bases spanning the gap. Germline V lookup: CDR1 SGHAT, CDR2 FQDESV (reference sequence). CDR3 sequence: CASSLARGAEAEAFF. Written as DNA, the CDR3 is TGTGCCAGCAGCTTAGCGCGGGGGGCCGAGGCTGAAGCTTTCTTT.

This clonotype was detected ten times or more. This rearrangement joins TRBV10-3 to TRBJ2-5; D not certain. Trimming pared 2 bases from V and 7 bases from J, leaving 14 bases between. The CDR3 consists of 14 residues. CDR1 is ENHRY, CDR2 SYGVKD, per germline. This CDR3 reads CAISEPGATGTQYF. DNA for the CDR3: TGTGCCATCAGTGAGCCCGGAGCTACGGGGACCCAGTACTTC.

There are a few counts of this clonotype. The chain employs TRBV7-7 and TRBJ2-3, with D unresolved. CDR3 size: 13 residues. Germline assignment: CDR1 SSHAT and CDR2 FNYEAQ (reference sequence). The ends were cut back, 5 bases at V and 0 bases at J, with 6 bases in the middle. Here the CDR3 DNA reads TGTGCCAGCAGCCCTAGTAGCACAGATACGCAGTATTTT. It yields the protein CASSPSSTDTQYF.

This clonotype has only a few counts. V gene TRBV29-1 combines with J gene TRBJ2-7; D perhaps matches TRBD2 (6 bases). CDR1 SQVTM and CDR2 ANQGSEA come from the germline V gene. Trimming cost V 2 bases and J 4 bases, with 12 bases left between them. This CDR3 region has 13 residues. The CDR3 is CSVERIGGYEQYF. In DNA form, the CDR3 reads TGCAGCGTTGAAAGAATCGGGGGTTACGAGCAGTACTTC.

This clonotype was counted between two and nine times. The chain joins TRBV7-9 to TRBJ2-1, with D maybe TRBD2 (7 bases). Germline loops: CDR1 SEHNR, CDR2 FQNEAQ (reference sequence). V was trimmed by 11 bases and J by 8 bases, leaving 25 bases between them. This CDR3 region has 15 residues. CDR3 in amino acids: CAGHDRGRAFDEQFF. The CDR3 DNA is TGTGCCGGCCACGATAGGGGGAGGGCCTTCGATGAGCAGTTCTTC. Using reference TRBV7-9 and TRBJ2-1 for the parts outside the CDR3, the full variable domain is DTGVSQNPRHKITKRGQNVTFRCDPISEHNRLYWYRQTLGQGPEFLTYFQNEAQLEKSRLLSDRFSAERPKGSFSTLEIQRTEQGDSAMYLCAGHDRGRAFDEQFFGPGTRLTVL.

The sample holds many counts of this clonotype. V gene TRBV12-3 or TRBV12-4 combines with J gene TRBJ2-3, with TRBD2 matching 15 bases. The CDR3 length is 20 residues. The V and J ends lost 5 bases and 0 bases, in that order; junction bases with no gene match: 12. In DNA, the CDR3 is TGTGCCAGCAGTGGTTCGGGACTAGCGGGGGGACGAACTAGCACAGATACGCAGTATTTT. Translated: CASSGSGLAGGRTSTDTQYF.

Ten or more counts support this clonotype. The chain uses TRBV6-5 and TRBJ2-3; 9 bases line up with TRBD2. Germline V gene lookup returns CDR1 MNHEY and CDR2 SVGAGI. J lost 3 bases, V lost 5 bases, and 9 bases had no gene match. The CDR3 consists of 16 residues. CDR3 amino acids: CASSLQGGGATDTQYF. CDR3 DNA sequence: TGTGCCAGCAGTCTACAGGGCGGGGGGGCGACAGATACGCAGTATTTT.

This clonotype has more than one count but fewer than ten. This chain links TRBV5-1 with TRBJ2-7; tentatively, D is TRBD1 or TRBD2 (5 bases each). The CDR3 has 15 amino acids. V dropped 0 bases and J dropped 0 bases, with 10 bases sitting between them. Germline assignment: CDR1 SGHRS and CDR2 YFSETQ. DNA of the CDR3: TGCGCCAGCAGCTTGGATCCAGGGAGCTCCTACGAGCAGTACTTC. Its protein is CASSLDPGSSYEQYF.

The chain joins TRBV6-5 to TRBJ2-5; no reliable D call. This CDR3 has 15 residues. V was clipped by 0 bases and J by 1 base, with 9 bases between them. The germline CDR1 and CDR2 sequences are MNHEY and SVGAGI. In DNA, the CDR3 is TGTGCCAGCAGTTACTCCTTGCGGAGCCAAGAGACCCAGTACTTC. Residues: CASSYSLRSQETQYF.